This T cell receptor beta chain stems from a study of T cell responses to AZD1222 COVID-19 vaccine. For the study at large: Timing groups of about 4 and about 12 weeks for second doses were pooled.

Regarding the study as a whole: In a largely white British group with more females than males, clonal diversity was possibly underestimated. Reportedly, nearly half the spike-specific TCRs target unmutated variant regions. Repertoire sampling happened only post peak T cell response.

This CDR3 spans 17 amino acids. Between the trimmed V and J ends, which lost 2 bases and 5 bases, there was a span of 23 bases. Germline assignment: CDR1 SGHNT and CDR2 YYREEE (reference sequence). Regarding this clone: Its specificity is not known.

Clones were read by immunoSEQ multiplex PCR, and TCRdb kept only the in-frame ones, dropping some. Here the sample spans 160,000 or so clones, roughly 92% being singletons. The source of this sequence is an adult in good health. The specimen comprised peripheral blood, sampled on day 0 of AZD1222 vaccination. The gene calls are TRBV5-4 and TRBJ2-7, with D perhaps TRBD1 or TRBD2 (5 bases each). Written as DNA, the CDR3 is TGTGCCAGCAGCTTCCCCAGTTGGGGGAGAGGGGTGGACGAGCAGTACTTC. Its translation is CASSFPSWGRGVDEQYF.